This T cell receptor (beta chain) appears in the sequencing data of a study of blood T cells in healthy people across ages. This CDR3 contains 13 residues. The V end lost 6 bases, the J end lost 3 bases, and 12 bases lay between the germline ends. Germline CDR1 SGHNT, CDR2 YENEEA. This clonotype was counted at least ten times. Its antigen remains unknown. A second about 7 to 11 cycle PCR used barcoded and J-beta primers. TCRdb itself ran the 5' RACE reads through MiXCR, one entry per CDR3 protein. The sample has about 1.8 million distinct CDR3 sequences, around 50% seen once. Study-wide findings and caveats: Measured against age, TCR beta diversity per million T cells decreased in a roughly linear manner. As naive T cell percentage varied, TCR beta diversity correlated strongly with it. When set beside aged donors, long-lived donors presented more naive CD4+ cells and higher diversity.

The TCR originated in a woman aged 40-49 years in good health. The source material was blood. The chain joins TRBV11-3 to TRBJ2-7, with D hard to call. CDR3 sequence (DNA): TGTGCCAGCAGTTTGGGATCGTTCTACGAGCAGTACTTC. Amino acids: CASSLGSFYEQYF.